This T cell receptor beta chain was found in a study of blood T cell repertoires in COVID-19. Overall study context: Some COVID-19 samples were acute and others convalescent; all came from the United States, Italy and Spain.

TCRdb's copy holds only in-frame clones and misses some; the assay was immunoSEQ multiplex PCR. This table has 200,000 to 250,000 clones, around 80% appearing once. J lost 1 base, V lost 0 bases, and 1 base had no gene match. CDR1 is SGDLS, CDR2 YYNGEE, per germline. CDR3 size: 15 residues. This clone appeared a few times. The rearrangement links TRBV9 to TRBJ2-7; 10 nucleotides align to TRBD2. This receptor was taken from a woman aged 35 to 49 with acute or convalescent COVID-19. Sequenced sample: peripheral blood. Written as DNA, the CDR3 is TGTGCCAGCAGCGTAGCTAGCGGGAGATCCTACGAGCAGTACTTC. Its translation is CASSVASGRSYEQYF.